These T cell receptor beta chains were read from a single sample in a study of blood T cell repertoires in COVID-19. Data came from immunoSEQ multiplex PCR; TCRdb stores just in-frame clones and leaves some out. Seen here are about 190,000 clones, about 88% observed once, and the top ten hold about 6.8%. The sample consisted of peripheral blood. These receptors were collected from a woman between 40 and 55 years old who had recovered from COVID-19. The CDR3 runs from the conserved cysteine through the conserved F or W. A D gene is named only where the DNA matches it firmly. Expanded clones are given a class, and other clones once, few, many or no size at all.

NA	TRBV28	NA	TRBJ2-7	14	CASSLVGETYEQYF	TGTGCCAGCAGTTTAGTCGGGGAAACCTACGAGCAGTACTTC
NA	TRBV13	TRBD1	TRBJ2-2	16	CASSITGTGNTGELFF	TGTGCCAGCAGCATTACCGGGACAGGGAACACCGGGGAGCTGTTTTTT
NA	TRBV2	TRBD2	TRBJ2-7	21	CASSGQRLSGSVAGGTYEQYF	TGTGCCAGCAGTGGCCAGCGCCTCAGCGGGTCCGTAGCGGGAGGGACCTACGAGCAGTACTTC
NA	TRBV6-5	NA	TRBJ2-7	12	CASKTHSYEQYF	TGTGCCAGCAAAACACACTCCTACGAGCAGTACTTC
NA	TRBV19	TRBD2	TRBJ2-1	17	CASSIVVEREKDNEQFF	TGTGCCAGTAGTATCGTGGTTGAGCGGGAGAAAGACAATGAGCAGTTCTTC
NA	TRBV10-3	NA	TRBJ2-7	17	CAIRVTGRGTHSYEQYF	TGTGCCATCAGGGTAACTGGTCGAGGAACCCACTCCTACGAGCAGTACTTC
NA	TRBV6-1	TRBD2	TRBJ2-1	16	CASSELGLAGGGEQFF	TGTGCCAGCAGTGAACTGGGACTAGCGGGAGGAGGTGAGCAGTTCTTC
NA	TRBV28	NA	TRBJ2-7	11	CASFSAYEQYF	TGTGCCAGCTTTAGTGCTTACGAGCAGTACTTC
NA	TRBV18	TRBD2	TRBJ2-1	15	CASSPRTSGIHEQFF	TGTGCCAGCTCACCCCGGACTAGCGGGATCCATGAGCAGTTCTTC
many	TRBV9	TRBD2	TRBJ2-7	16	CASSVEVAGGTYEQYF	TGTGCCAGCAGCGTAGAGGTAGCGGGAGGGACCTACGAGCAGTACTTC
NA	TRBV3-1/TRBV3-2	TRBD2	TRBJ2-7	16	CASSQVLAGRFYEQYF	TGTGCCAGCAGCCAAGTGTTAGCGGGACGTTTCTACGAGCAGTACTTC
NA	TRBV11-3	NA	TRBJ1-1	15	CASSLDGGDGTEAFF	TGTGCCAGCAGCTTAGACGGGGGAGACGGCACTGAAGCTTTCTTT
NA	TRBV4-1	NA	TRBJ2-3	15	CASSQERTGKDTQYF	TGCGCCAGCAGCCAAGAGAGAACAGGGAAAGATACGCAGTATTTT
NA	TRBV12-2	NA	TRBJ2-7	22	CASRYRAEKDRLPPGGYYEQYF	TGTGCAAGTCGCTACCGGGCGGAGAAGGACAGGCTCCCCCCCGGGGGCTACTACGAGCAGTACTTC
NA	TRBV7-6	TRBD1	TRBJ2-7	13	CASSPDRGGEQYF	TGTGCCAGCAGCCCGGACAGGGGAGGCGAGCAGTACTTC
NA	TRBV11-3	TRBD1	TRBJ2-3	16	CASSLDGTGGTDTQYF	TGTGCCAGCAGCTTAGACGGGACAGGGGGAACAGATACGCAGTATTTT
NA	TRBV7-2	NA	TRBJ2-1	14	CASSPAPGYNEQFF	TGTGCCAGCAGCCCTGCCCCAGGGTACAATGAGCAGTTCTTC
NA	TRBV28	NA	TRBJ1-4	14	CASSLPGTNEKLFF	TGTGCCAGCAGTTTACCGGGGACTAATGAAAAACTGTTTTTT
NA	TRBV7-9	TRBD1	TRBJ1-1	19	CASSFRQGALNLLFTEAFF	TGTGCCAGCAGCTTTCGGCAGGGGGCTCTTAATCTCTTATTCACTGAAGCTTTCTTT
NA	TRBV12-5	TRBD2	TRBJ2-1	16	CASGYLHAGGPGEQFF	TGTGCTAGTGGTTATCTACACGCGGGAGGGCCAGGTGAGCAGTTCTTC
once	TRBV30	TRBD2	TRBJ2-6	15	CAWADLAGETNVLTF	TGTGCCTGGGCCGACTTAGCGGGAGAAACAAACGTCCTGACTTTC
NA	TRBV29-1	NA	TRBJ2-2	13	CSADSVNTGELFF	TGCAGCGCTGACAGCGTGAACACCGGGGAGCTGTTTTTT
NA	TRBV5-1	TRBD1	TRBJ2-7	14	CASSLGSRGLEQYF	TGCGCCAGCAGCTTGGGCTCCAGGGGGCTCGAGCAGTACTTC
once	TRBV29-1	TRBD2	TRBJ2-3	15	CSVLGTSVTPDTQYF	TGCAGCGTCTTAGGGACTAGCGTTACCCCAGATACGCAGTATTTT
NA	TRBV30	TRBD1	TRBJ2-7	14	CAWSVYQTGGEQYF	TGTGCCTGGAGTGTTTACCAGACAGGGGGCGAGCAGTACTTC
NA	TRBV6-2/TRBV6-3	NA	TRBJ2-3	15	CASSPRGRSTDTQYF	TGTGCCAGCAGCCCCAGGGGCAGAAGCACAGATACGCAGTATTTT
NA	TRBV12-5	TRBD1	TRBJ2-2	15	CASGDRDRDTGELFF	TGTGCTAGTGGTGACCGGGACAGAGACACCGGGGAGCTGTTTTTT
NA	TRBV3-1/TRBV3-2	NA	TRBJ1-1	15	CASSQAGSMNTEAFF	TGTGCCAGCAGCCAAGCGGGGAGCATGAACACTGAAGCTTTCTTT
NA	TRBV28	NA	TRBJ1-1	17	CASRNDLRTVMNTEAFF	TGTGCCAGCAGAAACGACCTCAGGACAGTGATGAACACTGAAGCTTTCTTT
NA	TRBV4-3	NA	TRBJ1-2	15	CASSQDFGSGLGYTF	TGCGCCAGCAGCCAAGATTTCGGGTCAGGGCTTGGCTACACCTTC
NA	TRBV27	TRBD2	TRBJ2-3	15	CASSTGTSGMDTQYF	TGTGCCAGCAGTACCGGGACTAGCGGGATGGATACGCAGTATTTT
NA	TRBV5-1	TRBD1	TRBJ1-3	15	CASSQESRQGNTIYF	TGCGCCAGCAGCCAGGAATCGAGACAGGGTAACACCATATATTTT
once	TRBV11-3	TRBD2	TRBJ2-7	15	CASSRGASGNYEQYF	TGTGCCAGCAGCAGAGGGGCTAGCGGAAACTACGAGCAGTACTTC
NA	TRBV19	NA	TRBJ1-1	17	CASSRQGWGIMNTEAFF	TGTGCCAGTAGTCGTCAGGGCTGGGGCATCATGAACACTGAAGCTTTCTTT
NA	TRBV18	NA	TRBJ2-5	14	CASSPYVREETQYF	TGTGCCAGCTCACCCTACGTCCGAGAAGAGACCCAGTACTTC
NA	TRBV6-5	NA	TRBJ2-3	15	CASSYSAVGTDTQYF	TGTGCCAGCAGTTACTCGGCTGTGGGCACAGATACGCAGTATTTT
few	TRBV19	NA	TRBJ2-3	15	CASSIEGQFTDTQYF	TGTGCCAGTAGTATAGAAGGACAGTTCACAGATACGCAGTATTTT
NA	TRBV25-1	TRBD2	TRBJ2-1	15	CASGAGGAIYNEQFF	TGTGCCAGCGGGGCCGGGGGGGCCATCTACAATGAGCAGTTCTTC
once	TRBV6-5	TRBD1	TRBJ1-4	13	CATRDRGDEKLFF	TGTGCCACTAGGGACAGGGGAGATGAAAAACTGTTTTTT
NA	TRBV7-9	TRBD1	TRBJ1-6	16	CASSLGAGGFNSPLHF	TGTGCCAGCAGCTTAGGGGCAGGGGGCTTTAATTCACCCCTCCACTTT
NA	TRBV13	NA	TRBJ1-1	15	CASSDSQVMNTEAFF	TGTGCCAGCAGCGACTCACAAGTCATGAACACTGAAGCTTTCTTT
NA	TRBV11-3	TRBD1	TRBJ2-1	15	CASSLGQGNYNEQFF	TGTGCCAGCAGCTTGGGACAGGGTAATTACAATGAGCAGTTCTTC
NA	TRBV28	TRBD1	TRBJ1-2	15	CASSPTGTANYGYTF	TGTGCCAGCAGCCCAACCGGGACAGCTAACTATGGCTACACCTTC
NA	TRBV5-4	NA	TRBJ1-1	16	CASSLPTTTLNTEAFF	TGTGCCAGCAGCTTGCCCACTACTACTTTGAACACTGAAGCTTTCTTT
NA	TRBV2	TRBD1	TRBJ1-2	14	CASKPGQGANGYTF	TGTGCCAGCAAACCGGGACAGGGGGCGAATGGCTACACCTTC
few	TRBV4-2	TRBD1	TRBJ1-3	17	CASSQESWDRDENTIYF	TGTGCCAGCAGCCAAGAATCCTGGGACAGGGACGAAAACACCATATATTTT
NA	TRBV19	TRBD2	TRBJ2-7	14	CASSIGLAGREQYF	TGTGCCAGTAGTATTGGACTAGCAGGACGCGAGCAGTACTTC
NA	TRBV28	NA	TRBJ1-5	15	CASSLYSWRNQPQHF	TGTGCCAGCAGTTTATATAGTTGGCGGAATCAGCCCCAGCATTTT
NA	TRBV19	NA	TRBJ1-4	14	CASSIPGTGEKLFF	TGTGCCAGTAGTATTCCCGGAACAGGGGAAAAACTGTTTTTT
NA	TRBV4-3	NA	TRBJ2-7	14	CASSQSRAPGEQYF	TGCGCCAGCAGCCAATCGAGAGCTCCCGGGGAGCAGTACTTC
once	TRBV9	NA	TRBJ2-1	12	CASSVTNNEQFF	TGTGCCAGCAGCGTTACTAACAATGAGCAGTTCTTC
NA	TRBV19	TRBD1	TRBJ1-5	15	CASSTQTGGQQPQHF	TGTGCCAGTAGCACTCAGACAGGGGGACAGCAGCCCCAGCATTTT
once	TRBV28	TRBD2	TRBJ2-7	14	CASRKAGDAYEQYF	TGTGCCAGCAGGAAAGCGGGGGACGCCTACGAGCAGTACTTC
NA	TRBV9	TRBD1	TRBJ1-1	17	CASSVSQGAGPDTEAFF	TGTGCCAGCAGCGTTAGCCAGGGGGCCGGACCCGACACTGAAGCTTTCTTT